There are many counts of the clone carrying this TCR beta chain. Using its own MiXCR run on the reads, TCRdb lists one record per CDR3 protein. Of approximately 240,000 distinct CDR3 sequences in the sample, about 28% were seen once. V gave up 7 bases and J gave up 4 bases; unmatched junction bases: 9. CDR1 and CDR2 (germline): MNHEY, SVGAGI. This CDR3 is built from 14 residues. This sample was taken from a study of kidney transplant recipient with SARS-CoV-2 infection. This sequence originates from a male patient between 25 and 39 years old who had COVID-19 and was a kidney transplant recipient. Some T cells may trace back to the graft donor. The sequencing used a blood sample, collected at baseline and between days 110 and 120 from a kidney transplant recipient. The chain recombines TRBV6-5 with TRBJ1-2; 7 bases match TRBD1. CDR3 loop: CASTVQGGGYGYTF. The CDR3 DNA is TGTGCCAGCACCGTCCAGGGGGGCGGCTATGGCTACACCTTC.